The clone carrying this TCR beta chain was observed a few times. The repertoire came from unfractionated whole blood and reflected all unsorted peripheral T cells. This record belongs to a study of HIV-infected patients and healthy controls. The CDR3 runs 15 residues. Trimming cost V 3 bases and J 5 bases; bases outside gene matches: 8. The germline CDR1 and CDR2 sequences are SGDLS and YYNGEE. Alpha and beta constant-region primers primed reverse transcription of approximately 0.55 ug RNA. Alpha and beta chain libraries were made separately by chain-specific third strand synthesis with multiplexing indices. TCRdb analysed the 5' RACE reads with MiXCR anew, one entry per CDR3 protein. The top ten clones hold about 6% of a sample with about 13,000 distinct CDR3 sequences, approximately 10% of them seen once.

The source of this sequence is an adult in good health. Sequences were obtained from blood. This rearrangement joins TRBV9 to TRBJ1-2; 9 positions agree with TRBD1. CDR3 coding DNA: TGTGCCAGCAGCGCCGGGACAGGGAAGGAGTATGGCTACACCTTC. Translation gives CASSAGTGKEYGYTF.